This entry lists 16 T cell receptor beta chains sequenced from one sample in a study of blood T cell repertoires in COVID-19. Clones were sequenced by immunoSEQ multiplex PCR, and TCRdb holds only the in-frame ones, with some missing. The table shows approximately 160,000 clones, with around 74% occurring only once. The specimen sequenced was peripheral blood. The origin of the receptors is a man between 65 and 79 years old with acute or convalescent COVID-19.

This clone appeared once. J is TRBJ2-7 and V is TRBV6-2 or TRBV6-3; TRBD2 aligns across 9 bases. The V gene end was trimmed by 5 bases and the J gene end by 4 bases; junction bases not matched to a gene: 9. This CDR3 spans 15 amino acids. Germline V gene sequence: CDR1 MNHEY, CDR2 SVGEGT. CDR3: CASSNPSGRKYEQYF. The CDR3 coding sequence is TGTGCCAGCAGTAACCCCAGCGGGAGGAAGTACGAGCAGTACTTC.

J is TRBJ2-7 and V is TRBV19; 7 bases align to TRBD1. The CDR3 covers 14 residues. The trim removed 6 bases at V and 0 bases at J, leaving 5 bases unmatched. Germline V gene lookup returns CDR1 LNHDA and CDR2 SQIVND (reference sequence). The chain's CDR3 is CASSRQGLSYEQYF. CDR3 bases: TGTGCCAGTAGCCGACAGGGCCTCTCCTACGAGCAGTACTTC. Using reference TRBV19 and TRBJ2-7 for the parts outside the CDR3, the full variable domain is DGGITQSPKYLFRKEGQNVTLSCEQNLNHDAMYWYRQDPGQGLRLIYYSQIVNDFQKGDIAEGYSVSREKKESFPLTVTSAQKNPTAFYLCASSRQGLSYEQYFGPGTRLTVT.

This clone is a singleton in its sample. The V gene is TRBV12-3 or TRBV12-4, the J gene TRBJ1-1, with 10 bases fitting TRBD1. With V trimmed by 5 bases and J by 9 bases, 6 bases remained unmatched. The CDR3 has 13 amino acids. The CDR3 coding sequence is TGTGCCAGCAGTCCTACGACAGGGGGCAAAGCTTTCTTT. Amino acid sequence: CASSPTTGGKAFF.

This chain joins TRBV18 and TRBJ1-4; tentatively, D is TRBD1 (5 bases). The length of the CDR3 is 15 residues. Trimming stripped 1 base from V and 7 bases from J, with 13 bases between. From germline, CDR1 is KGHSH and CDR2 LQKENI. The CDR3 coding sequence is TGTGCCAGCTCACCACGGGGGGAGATTGGTGAAAAACTGTTTTTT. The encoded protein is CASSPRGEIGEKLFF.

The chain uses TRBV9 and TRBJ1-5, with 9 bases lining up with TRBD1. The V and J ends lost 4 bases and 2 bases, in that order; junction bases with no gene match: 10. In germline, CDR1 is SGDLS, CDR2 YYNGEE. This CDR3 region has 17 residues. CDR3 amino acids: CASSSRDRALGNQPQHF. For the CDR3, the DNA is TGTGCCAGCAGCTCCCGGGACAGGGCTTTGGGCAATCAGCCCCAGCATTTT.

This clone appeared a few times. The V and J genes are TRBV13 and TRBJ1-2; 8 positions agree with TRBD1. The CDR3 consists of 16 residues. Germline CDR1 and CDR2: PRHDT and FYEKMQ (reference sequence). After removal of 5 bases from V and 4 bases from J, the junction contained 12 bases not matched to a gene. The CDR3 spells CASSISDRGEVYGYTF. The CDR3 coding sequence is TGTGCCAGCAGCATTTCAGACAGGGGCGAGGTCTATGGCTACACCTTC.

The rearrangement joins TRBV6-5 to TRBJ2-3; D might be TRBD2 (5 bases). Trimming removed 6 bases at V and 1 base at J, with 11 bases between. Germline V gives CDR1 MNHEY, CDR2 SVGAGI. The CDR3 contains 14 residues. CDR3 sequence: CASSFGVRTDTQYF. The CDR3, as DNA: TGTGCCAGCAGCTTCGGGGTTCGCACAGATACGCAGTATTTT.

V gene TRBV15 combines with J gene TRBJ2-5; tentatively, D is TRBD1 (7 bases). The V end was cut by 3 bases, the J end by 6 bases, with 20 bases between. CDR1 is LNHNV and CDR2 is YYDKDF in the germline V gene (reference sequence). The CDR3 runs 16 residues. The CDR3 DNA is TGTGCCACCAGCAGTTCAGGGGGGCAAGCCCTAAAGACCCAGTACTTC. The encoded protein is CATSSSGGQALKTQYF.

CDR3 in amino acids: CASRGHQTGELFF. CDR3 nucleotides: TGTGCCAGCAGGGGACACCAGACCGGGGAGCTGTTTTTT. The chain has TRBV25-1 and TRBJ2-2; D may be TRBD1 (6 bases). Germline assignment: CDR1 MGHDK and CDR2 SYGVNS. The CDR3 is made up of 13 amino acids. V was pared by 6 bases and J by 5 bases, with 10 bases between.

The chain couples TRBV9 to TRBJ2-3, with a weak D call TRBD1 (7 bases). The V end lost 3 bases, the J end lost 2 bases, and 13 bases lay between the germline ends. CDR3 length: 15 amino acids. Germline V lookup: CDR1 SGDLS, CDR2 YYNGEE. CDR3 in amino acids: CASSARQGLTDTQYF. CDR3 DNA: TGTGCCAGCAGCGCAAGACAGGGACTCACAGATACGCAGTATTTT.

The CDR3: CASSLYSRANYGYTF. The CDR3 region has the DNA TGTGCCAGCAGTTTATATTCAAGAGCTAACTATGGCTACACCTTC. The chain combines TRBV27 with TRBJ1-2, with D uncertain. V shed 1 base and J shed 0 bases, with 9 bases lying between them. The CDR3 is made up of 15 amino acids. Germline assignment: CDR1 MNHEY and CDR2 SMNVEV (reference sequence).

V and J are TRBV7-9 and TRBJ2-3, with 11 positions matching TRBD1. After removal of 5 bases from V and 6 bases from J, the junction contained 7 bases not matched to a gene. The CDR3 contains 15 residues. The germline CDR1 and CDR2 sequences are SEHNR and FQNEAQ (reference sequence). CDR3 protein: CASSKWTGGSDTQYF. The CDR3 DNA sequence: TGTGCCAGCAGCAAGTGGACAGGGGGCTCGGATACGCAGTATTTT.

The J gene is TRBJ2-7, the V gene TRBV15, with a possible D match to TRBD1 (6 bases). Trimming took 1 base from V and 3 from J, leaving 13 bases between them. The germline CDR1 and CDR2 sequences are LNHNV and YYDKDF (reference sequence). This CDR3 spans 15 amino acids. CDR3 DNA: TGTGCCACCAGCAGAGGACCTCCGGGACACTACGAGCAGTACTTC. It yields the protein CATSRGPPGHYEQYF.

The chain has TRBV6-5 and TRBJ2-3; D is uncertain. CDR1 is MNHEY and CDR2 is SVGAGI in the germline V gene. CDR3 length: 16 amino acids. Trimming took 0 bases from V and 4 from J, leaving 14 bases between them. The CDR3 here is CASSYSIYPRPDTQYF. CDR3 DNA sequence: TGTGCCAGCAGTTACTCGATTTACCCTAGGCCAGATACGCAGTATTTT.

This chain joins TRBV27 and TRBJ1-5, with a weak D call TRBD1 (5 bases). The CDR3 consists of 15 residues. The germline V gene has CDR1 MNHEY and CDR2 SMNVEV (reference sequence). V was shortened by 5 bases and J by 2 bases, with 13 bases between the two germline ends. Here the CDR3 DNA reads TGTGCCAGCAGTCCTTCTGGGGCGGGCAATCAGCCCCAGCATTTT. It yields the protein CASSPSGAGNQPQHF.

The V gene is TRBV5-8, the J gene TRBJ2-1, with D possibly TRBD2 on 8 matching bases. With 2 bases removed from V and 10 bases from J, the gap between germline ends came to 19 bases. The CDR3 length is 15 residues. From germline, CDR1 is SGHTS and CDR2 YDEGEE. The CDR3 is CASSLGTRGLGEQFF. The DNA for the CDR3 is TGTGCCAGCAGCTTAGGGACTAGGGGGCTTGGGGAGCAGTTCTTC. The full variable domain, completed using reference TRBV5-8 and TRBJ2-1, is EAGVTQSPTHLIKTRGQQATLRCSPISGHTSVYWYQQALGLGLQFLLWYDEGEERNRGNFPPRFSGRQFPNYSSELNVNALELEDSALYLCASSLGTRGLGEQFFGPGTRLTVL.